This T cell receptor (beta chain) was captured in a study of blood T cell repertoires in COVID-19. Using immunoSEQ multiplex PCR, the repertoire was profiled, and TCRdb retains in-frame clones only, with some absent. The repertoire consists of 110,000 to 150,000 clones, with almost 85% occurring once and the leading ten covering 2.5% to 3%. The TCR comes from a man aged 45-60 years with acute or convalescent COVID-19. Sample: peripheral blood.

The CDR3 loop reads CASLSGLSTDTQYF. DNA of the CDR3: TGTGCCAGCCTTAGCGGTCTTAGCACAGATACGCAGTATTTT. The genes are TRBV28 and TRBJ2-3; D is perhaps TRBD2 (6 bases). V lost 8 bases, J lost 0 bases, and 12 bases lay in between. This CDR3 spans 14 amino acids. Germline V lookup: CDR1 MDHEN, CDR2 SYDVKM.